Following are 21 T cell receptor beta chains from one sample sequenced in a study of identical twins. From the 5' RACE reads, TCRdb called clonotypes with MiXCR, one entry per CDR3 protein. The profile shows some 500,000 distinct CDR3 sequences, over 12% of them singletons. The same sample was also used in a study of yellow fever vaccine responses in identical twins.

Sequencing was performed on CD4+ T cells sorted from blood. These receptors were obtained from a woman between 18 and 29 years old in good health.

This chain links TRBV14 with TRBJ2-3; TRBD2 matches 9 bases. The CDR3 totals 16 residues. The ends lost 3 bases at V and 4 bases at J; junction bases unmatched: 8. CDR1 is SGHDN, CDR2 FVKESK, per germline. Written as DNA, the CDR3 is TGTGCCAGCAGCCAGCCCGGGACTAGCATCCCAGATACGCAGTATTTT. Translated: CASSQPGTSIPDTQYF.

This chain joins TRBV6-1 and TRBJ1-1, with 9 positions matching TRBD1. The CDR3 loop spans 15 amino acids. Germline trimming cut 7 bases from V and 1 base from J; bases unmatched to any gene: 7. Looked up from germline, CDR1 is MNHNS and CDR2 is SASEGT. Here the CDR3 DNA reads TGTGCCAGCAACGACAGGGGGTTTACGAACACTGAAGCTTTCTTT. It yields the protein CASNDRGFTNTEAFF.

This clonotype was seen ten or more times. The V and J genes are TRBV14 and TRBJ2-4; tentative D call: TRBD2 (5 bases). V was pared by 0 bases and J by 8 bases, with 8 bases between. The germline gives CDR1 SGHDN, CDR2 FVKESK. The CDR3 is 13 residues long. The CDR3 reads CASSQDFGDIQYF. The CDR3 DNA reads TGTGCCAGCAGCCAAGATTTCGGGGACATTCAGTACTTC. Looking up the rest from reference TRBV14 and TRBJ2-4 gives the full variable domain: EAGVTQFPSHSVIEKGQTVTLRCDPISGHDNLYWYRRVMGKEIKFLLHFVKESKQDESGMPNNRFLAERTGGTYSTLKVQPAELEDSGVYFCASSQDFGDIQYFGAGTRLSVL.

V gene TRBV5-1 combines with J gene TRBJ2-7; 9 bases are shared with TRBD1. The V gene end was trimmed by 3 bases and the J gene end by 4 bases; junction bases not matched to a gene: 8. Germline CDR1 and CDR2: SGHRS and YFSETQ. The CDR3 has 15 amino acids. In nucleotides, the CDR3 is TGCGCCAGCAGCTCCTCCGGGACAGGGCATTACGAGCAGTACTTC. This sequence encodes CASSSSGTGHYEQYF. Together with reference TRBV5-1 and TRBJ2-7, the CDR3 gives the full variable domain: KAGVTQTPRYLIKTRGQQVTLSCSPISGHRSVSWYQQTPGQGLQFLFEYFSETQRNKGNFPGRFSGRQFSNSRSEMNVSTLELGDSALYLCASSSSGTGHYEQYFGPGTRLTVT.

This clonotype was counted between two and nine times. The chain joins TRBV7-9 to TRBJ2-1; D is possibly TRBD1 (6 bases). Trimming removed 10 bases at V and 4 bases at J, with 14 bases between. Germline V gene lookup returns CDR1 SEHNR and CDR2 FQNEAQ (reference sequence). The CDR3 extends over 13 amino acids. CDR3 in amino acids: CATNGQPYNEQFF. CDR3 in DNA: TGTGCCACCAACGGACAGCCTTACAATGAGCAGTTCTTC.

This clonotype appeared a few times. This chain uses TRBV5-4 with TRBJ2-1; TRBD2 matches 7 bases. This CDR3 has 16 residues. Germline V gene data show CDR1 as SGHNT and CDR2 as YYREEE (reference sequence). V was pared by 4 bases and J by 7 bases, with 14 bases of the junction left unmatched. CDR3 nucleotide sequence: TGTGCCAGCAGCGTCCCTTGGGGCGGGGGTCCAAATGAGCAGTTCTTC. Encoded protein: CASSVPWGGGPNEQFF.

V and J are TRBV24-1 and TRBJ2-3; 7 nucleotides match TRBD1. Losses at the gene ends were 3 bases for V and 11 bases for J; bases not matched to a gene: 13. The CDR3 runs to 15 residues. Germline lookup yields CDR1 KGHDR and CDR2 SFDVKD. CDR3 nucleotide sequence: TGTGCCACCAGTGATGGGGACAGAAACTTAAACAAGCAGTATTTT. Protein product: CATSDGDRNLNKQYF.

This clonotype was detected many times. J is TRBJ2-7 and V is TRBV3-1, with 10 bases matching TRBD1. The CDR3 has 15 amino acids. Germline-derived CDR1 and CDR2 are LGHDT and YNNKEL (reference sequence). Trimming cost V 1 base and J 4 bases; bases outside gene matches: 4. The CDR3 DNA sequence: TGTGCCAGCAGCCAAGGACGGGACAGGGGTTACGAGCAGTACTTC. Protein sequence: CASSQGRDRGYEQYF.

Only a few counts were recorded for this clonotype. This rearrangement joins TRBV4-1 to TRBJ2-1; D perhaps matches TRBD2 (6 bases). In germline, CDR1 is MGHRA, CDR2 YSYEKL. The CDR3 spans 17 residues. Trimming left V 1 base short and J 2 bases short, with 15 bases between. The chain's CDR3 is CASSQAGLSGPYNEQFF. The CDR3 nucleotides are TGCGCCAGCAGCCAAGCGGGGCTTAGCGGTCCCTACAATGAGCAGTTCTTC.

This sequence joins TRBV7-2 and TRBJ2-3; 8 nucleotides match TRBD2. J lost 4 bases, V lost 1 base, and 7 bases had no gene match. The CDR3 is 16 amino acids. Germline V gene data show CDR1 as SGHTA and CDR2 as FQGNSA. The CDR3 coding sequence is TGTGCCAGCAGCTTAGGGACGGGGGGGCGGGCAGATACGCAGTATTTT. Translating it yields CASSLGTGGRADTQYF.

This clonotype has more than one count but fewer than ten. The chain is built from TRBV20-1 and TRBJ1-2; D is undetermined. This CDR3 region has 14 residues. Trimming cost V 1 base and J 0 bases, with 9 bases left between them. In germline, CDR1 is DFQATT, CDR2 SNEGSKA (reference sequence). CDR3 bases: TGCAGTGCTAGAGCTGGCACCGCTAACTATGGCTACACCTTC. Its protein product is CSARAGTANYGYTF.

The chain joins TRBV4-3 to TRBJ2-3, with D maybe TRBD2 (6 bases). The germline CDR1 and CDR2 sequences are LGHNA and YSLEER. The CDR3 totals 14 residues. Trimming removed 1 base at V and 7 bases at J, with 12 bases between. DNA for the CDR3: TGCGCCAGCAGCCAAGCTCCGGGACTGTATACGCAGTATTTT. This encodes CASSQAPGLYTQYF.

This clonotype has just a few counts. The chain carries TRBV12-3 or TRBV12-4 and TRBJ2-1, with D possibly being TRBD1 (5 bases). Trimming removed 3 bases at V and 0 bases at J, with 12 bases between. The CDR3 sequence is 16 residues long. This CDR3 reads CASSLRWGPSYNEQFF. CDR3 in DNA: TGTGCCAGCAGTTTGCGGTGGGGCCCCTCCTACAATGAGCAGTTCTTC.

The CDR3, as DNA: TGCAGTGCTAGAGGGTTCCGGGACTGGGACTACGAGCAGTACTTC. Translation: CSARGFRDWDYEQYF. The rearrangement links TRBV20-1 to TRBJ2-7, with D maybe TRBD2 (6 bases). In germline, CDR1 is DFQATT, CDR2 SNEGSKA (reference sequence). Trimming removed 1 base at V and 3 bases at J, with 16 bases between. The CDR3 totals 15 residues.

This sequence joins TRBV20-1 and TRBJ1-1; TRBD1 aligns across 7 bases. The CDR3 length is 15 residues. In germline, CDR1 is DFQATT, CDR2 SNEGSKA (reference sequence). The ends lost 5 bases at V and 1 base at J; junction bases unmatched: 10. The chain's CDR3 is CSASTDRLRNTEAFF. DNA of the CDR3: TGCAGTGCTTCCACGGACAGGTTGAGGAACACTGAAGCTTTCTTT.

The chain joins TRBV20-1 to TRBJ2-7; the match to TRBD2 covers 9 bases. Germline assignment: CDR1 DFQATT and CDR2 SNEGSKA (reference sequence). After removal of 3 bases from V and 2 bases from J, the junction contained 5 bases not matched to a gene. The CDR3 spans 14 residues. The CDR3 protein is CSASLAGRAYEQYF. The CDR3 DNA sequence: TGCAGTGCTAGTCTAGCGGGAAGGGCCTACGAGCAGTACTTC.

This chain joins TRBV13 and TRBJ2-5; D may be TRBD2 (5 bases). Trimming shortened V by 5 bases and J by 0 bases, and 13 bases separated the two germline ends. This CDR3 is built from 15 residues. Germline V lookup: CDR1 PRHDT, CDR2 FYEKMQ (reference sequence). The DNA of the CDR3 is TGTGCCAGCAGCCGGGTTCCGGGGAACCAAGAGACCCAGTACTTC. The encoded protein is CASSRVPGNQETQYF.

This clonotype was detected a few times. The CDR3 DNA follows: TGTGCCAGCAGCCTATACAGGGACCCTCAAGAGACCCAGTACTTC. It is translated as CASSLYRDPQETQYF. This chain joins TRBV3-1 and TRBJ2-5, with D tentatively TRBD1 (6 bases). The CDR3 is made up of 15 amino acids. CDR1 and CDR2 from the germline V gene are LGHDT and YNNKEL (reference sequence). Deletions cut 4 bases from V and 2 bases from J, with 14 bases between.

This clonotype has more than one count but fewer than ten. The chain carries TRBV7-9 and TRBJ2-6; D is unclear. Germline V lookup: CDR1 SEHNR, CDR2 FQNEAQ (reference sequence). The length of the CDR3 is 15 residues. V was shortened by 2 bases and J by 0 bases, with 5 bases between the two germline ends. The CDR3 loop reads CASSLNPSGANVLTF. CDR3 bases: TGTGCCAGCAGCTTAAATCCCTCTGGGGCCAACGTCCTGACTTTC. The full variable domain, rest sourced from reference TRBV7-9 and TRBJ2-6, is DTGVSQNPRHKITKRGQNVTFRCDPISEHNRLYWYRQTLGQGPEFLTYFQNEAQLEKSRLLSDRFSAERPKGSFSTLEIQRTEQGDSAMYLCASSLNPSGANVLTFGAGSRLTVL.

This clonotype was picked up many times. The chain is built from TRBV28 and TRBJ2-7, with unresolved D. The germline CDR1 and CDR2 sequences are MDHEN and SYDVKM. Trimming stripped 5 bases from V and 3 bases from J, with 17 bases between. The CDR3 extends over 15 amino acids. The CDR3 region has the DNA TGTGCCAGCAGTACCCAGCAAATCCGGAACTACGAGCAGTACTTC. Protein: CASSTQQIRNYEQYF.

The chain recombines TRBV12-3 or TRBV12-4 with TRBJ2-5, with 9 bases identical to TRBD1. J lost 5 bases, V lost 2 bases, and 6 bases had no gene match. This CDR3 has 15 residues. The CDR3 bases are TGTGCCAGCAGTTTACGGACAGGGGTGGGGGAGACCCAGTACTTC. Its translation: CASSLRTGVGETQYF.